A single sample gave rise to the 3 T cell receptor beta chains below, sequenced in a study of response to subunit inactivated influenza vaccine. TCRdb passed the RT-PCR reads through MiXCR, listing each CDR3 protein once. The sample lists about 500,000 distinct CDR3 sequences; 6% to 9% were seen once. This material consisted of PBMCs from blood, taken roughly 24 months after vaccination. The receptors here all came from a man aged 50 to 69 who received an inactivated influenza vaccine.

This clonotype was observed a handful of times. The chain uses TRBV7-9 and TRBJ2-5; D not certain. The CDR3 loop spans 12 amino acids. The V and J ends lost 3 bases and 3 bases respectively, with 5 bases between them. CDR1 is SEHNR and CDR2 is FQNEAQ in the germline V gene (reference sequence). DNA of the CDR3: TGTGCCAGCAGCTTCGTCAAAGAGACCCAGTACTTC. It codes for CASSFVKETQYF.

Points on this clonotype: A junction end diverges from the germline sequence, so it may reflect a read error. V gene TRBV7-9 combines with J gene TRBJ2-1; no definite D call. The CDR3 has 14 amino acids. The germline V gene has CDR1 SEHNR and CDR2 FQNEAQ (reference sequence). The CDR3 protein is CASSLAHGYNEQIF. The CDR3 nucleotides read TGTGCCAGCAGCTTAGCGCACGGATACAATGAGCAGATCTTC.

In this sample, this clonotype turned up many times. The V call is TRBV29-1, the J call TRBJ1-1, with 7 nucleotides matching TRBD1. This CDR3 region has 16 residues. Germline V gene sequence: CDR1 SQVTM, CDR2 ANQGSEA. V shed 6 bases, J shed 0 bases, and the junction held 13 bases outside the gene matches. The chain's CDR3 is CSVRQGSTIMNTEAFF. The CDR3 nucleotides are TGCAGCGTCCGACAGGGTTCTACCATAATGAACACTGAAGCTTTCTTT.